This T cell receptor beta chain was recovered during a study of T cell repertoires in ileal Crohn's disease (dated by TCRdb to the late 2010s). About the investigation overall: The median duration of disease was approximately 8.5 years, and at the time of surgery around 40% of patients were active smokers. A prospective multicentre cohort supplied the 55 to 65 Crohn's disease patients whose TCR repertoires were analysed. Endoscopic postoperative recurrence was defined by a Rutgeerts score above i0. Surgery was performed for a complication in all patients, with stricturing disease in roughly 61% and penetrating disease in approximately 40%. About half of the patients received postoperative therapy: about a dozen received thiopurines and around 19 received anti-TNF agents. A total of about 170 mucosal samples from some 60 patients were sequenced, with samples obtained at several locations on the surgical specimen and at postoperative endoscopy. The study ran alongside a multicentre cohort designed to identify predictors of early endoscopic recurrence after ileocolonic resection. Summary of the overall study and its limitations: Higher high-frequency clone percentages at surgery were associated with endoscopic recurrence; all patients with clonality above 26.8% (18/57) had recurrence. Compared with CD4 T cells, sorted CD8 T cells contained more high-frequency clones, which suggests that the mucosal expansions were mostly CD8. Mucosal CD4 and CD8 T cells were sorted and sequenced only in a subgroup of patients, the size of which was not stated. Compared with non-smokers, patients who were active smokers at surgery showed a significantly higher proportion of clonal expansions (25.9% vs 17.9%, p=0.02).

For commercial TCRB immunosequencing, around 500 nanograms of biopsy DNA were submitted for each sample. CDR3 regions were amplified from genomic DNA by Adaptive Biotechnology using a two-step, amplification bias-controlled multiplex PCR. In the first PCR, primers covered every V and J gene segment, and in the second PCR, barcodes and Illumina adapters were added. CDR3 libraries were sequenced on an Illumina instrument. On the study's bioinformatics: The analysis drew on both the pipelines supplied by the vendor and custom analysis of the raw data in R/Bioconductor running R version 3.3.0. Clonality, which ranges from 0 to 1, was calculated as the inverse of the normalised Shannon entropy across all productive clones. The repertoire share taken up by the top 100 clones defined high-frequency clones, and only clones that passed a 95% confidence test were kept. Overlap between samples was measured with the Morisita-Horn index, while repertoire diversity was measured with the Simpson index. TCRdb took over this immuneACCESS table, retaining in-frame rearrangements with V and J assigned. Such tables are incomplete; in checked studies, under half of the missing clones stem from an unresolved V gene, and the remainder is unexplained. Clone size and the V and J calls come from that table; the DNA yielded D and trimming. The sample includes fewer than 4,500 clones, with 65% to 70% observed a single time. The top ten clonotypes cover about a sixth of the sample.

There are 15 amino acids in the CDR3, from cysteine to phenylalanine inclusive. Kept here is only the CDR3 DNA, which spans 45 bases and is read in frame from base 1. V was cut back by 1 base and J by 6 bases, leaving a gap of 12 bases between them. Sequences MNHNS (CDR1) and SASEGT (CDR2) are obtained from the germline V gene. On this clone itself: Its specific antigen is unknown. Within one base of it there is no much larger clone, and no base qualities were kept.

Adults with ileal or ileocolonic Crohn's disease and an indication for ileocolonic resection were eligible for inclusion. Whole ileal mucosal biopsies were kept frozen at -80 degrees C prior to DNA extraction. Genomic DNA was isolated from frozen whole biopsies using a TRizol-based method, and the DNA was quantified with a NanoDrop 2000 spectrophotometer. Sequencing was carried out using ileal tissue. The clonotype originates from an adult with Crohn's disease. The chain is encoded by TRBV6-1 joined to TRBJ1-4; TRBD1 is possibly the D segment (5 matching bases). CDR3 region: CASSEDPGLDEKLFF. The DNA reads TGTGCCAGCAGTGAAGATCCAGGGTTAGATGAAAAACTGTTTTTT.